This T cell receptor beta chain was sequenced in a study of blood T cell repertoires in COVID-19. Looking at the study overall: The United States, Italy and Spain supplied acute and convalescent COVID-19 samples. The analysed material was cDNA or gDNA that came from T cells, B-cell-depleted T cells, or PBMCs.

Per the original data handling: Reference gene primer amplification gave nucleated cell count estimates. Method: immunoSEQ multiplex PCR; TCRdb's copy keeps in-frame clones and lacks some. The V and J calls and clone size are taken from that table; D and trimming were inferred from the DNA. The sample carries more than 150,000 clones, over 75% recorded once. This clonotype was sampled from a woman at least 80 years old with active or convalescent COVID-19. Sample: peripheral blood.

The CDR3 loop is CASSDQGLQGGYTF. DNA for the CDR3: TGTGCCAGCAGCGACCAGGGACTCCAAGGGGGCTACACCTTC. The rearrangement links TRBV7-2 to TRBJ1-2; D might be TRBD1 (5 bases). V shed 5 bases and J shed 8 bases, with 18 bases lying between them. The CDR3 totals 14 residues. CDR1 and CDR2 from the germline V gene are SGHTA and FQGNSA.